This TCR beta chain was found in a study of T cell repertoires in cytomegalovirus infection. Across the study: Well-studied HLA-B-restricted epitopes and recently identified HLA-C-restricted epitopes of CMV were both used in the study.

Comment on this clonotype: Its antigen is not known.

Germline CDR1 reads LGHNA; CDR2 reads YNFKEQ. Trimming removed 0 bases from V and 10 bases from J, with 15 bases in between. This CDR3 is built from 14 residues. One entry per CDR3 protein, called by TCRdb with MiXCR from the reads. The sample contains approximately 220,000 distinct CDR3 sequences, approximately 38% of which appear only once. This sequence joins TRBV4-2 and TRBJ1-1; possibly TRBD1 for D (5 bases). The source material was CD8+ T cells from cultured PBMCs, sampled from culture after CMV antigen stimulation. The sequence derives from a human donor in good health (CMV status not recorded). Some clones in this sample may be carry-over from other donors' samples. The CDR3 loop is CASSQDEGKWGAFF. For the CDR3, the DNA is TGTGCCAGCAGCCAAGATGAGGGGAAGTGGGGAGCTTTCTTT.